The TCR beta chain under discussion was sequenced for a study of CD8 T cells in seronegative destructive rheumatoid arthritis (dated by TCRdb to 2020 to 2022). For context, the study as a whole: Biological drugs were being received by seven of the eight CND-RA patients at the time of sampling. Peripheral CD8+ TCRbeta repertoires of CCP-negative destructive rheumatoid arthritis (CND-RA) patients were compared with newly diagnosed seropositive RA, seronegative RA and healthy controls. The seropositive RA, seronegative RA and healthy control comparison cohorts were obtained from an earlier published TCRbeta dataset rather than being newly sequenced.

A word on this clone: Its antigen specificity is not known. Base qualities are not at hand, and no much larger clone is one base apart.

Broader findings and caveats from the paper: A distinct set of enriched public clonotypes appeared to be carried by CND-RA patients, and this finding was interpreted by the authors as support for a separate disease subset. With age adjusted for, CD8+ TCRbeta repertoires in CND-RA patients appeared less diverse and more clonal than repertoires in other RA subtypes. More CMV-reactive and fewer influenza A-reactive CD8+ TCRbeta sequences were observed in CND-RA repertoires than in controls and other RA subtypes. The small size of the CND-RA cohort was noted as a limitation of the study. Across the 117,399 clonotypes tested, no public clonotype enrichment was retained after Benjamini-Hochberg correction. Without diagnostic samples, TCR repertoire differences may partly reflect poor disease control over the years rather than being present at onset.

Following the manufacturer's instructions, genomic DNA from CD8+ cells served as the input for TCRbeta sequencing. The immunoSEQ assay was used for TCRbeta sequencing, which was carried out at a genomics technology centre in Finland. The authors' pipeline ran thus. Clonotype tables generated by the immunoSEQ preprocessing pipeline were converted into VDJtools format, and non-productive clonotypes were filtered out. Samples with fewer than 10,000 reads were excluded, the remaining samples were subsampled to 10,000 reads, and most of the eight CND-RA samples were retained. Shannon-Wiener, Simpson and clonality indices were calculated with the VDJtools CalcDiversityStats function on data subsampled to 10,000 reads. To infer antigen specificity, non-singleton TCRbeta clonotypes were hard-matched against VDJdb, meaning no mismatches were allowed. CDR3 sequences that differed by one amino acid (Hamming distance 1) were grouped together into clusters with potentially shared antigen targets. Group enrichment of public clonotypes was tested with one-sided Fisher's exact tests after groups were resampled to six samples, with the procedure repeated ten times. TCRdb limited this immuneACCESS table to in-frame rearrangements with V and J called. A share of clones is missing; checked studies link under half to unresolved V genes, and the rest is unexplained. V, J and clone size are those of that table, while D and trimming were read from the DNA. The sample table records 13,000 or so clones; roughly 80% of these occur just once. The ten largest make up about a quarter of the sample.

A negative result on the clinical CCP2 antibody test was shown by CND-RA patients, and progression of joint destruction was observed despite active therapy. All CND-RA patients were characterized by typical joint destruction in wrists and ankles and by failure of conventional anti-rheumatic therapy. Instead of being sampled at diagnosis, CND-RA patients were sampled after long disease histories, which in several cases spanned decades. Around 50 millilitres of EDTA-anticoagulated peripheral blood were collected from each patient. Peripheral blood mononuclear cells were isolated by Ficoll-Paque PLUS density gradient separation. CD8+ cells were isolated from fresh or cryopreserved PBMCs by AutoMACS magnetic bead positive selection, with purity checked by flow cytometry. Genomic DNA was extracted using Nucleospin Tissue or Tissue XS kits and then quantified on a Qubit 2.0 fluorometer. Counted from cysteine to phenylalanine, this CDR3 has 12 amino acids. Only the CDR3 region is kept as DNA, spanning 36 bases read in frame from base 1. CDR1 SQVTM and CDR2 ANQGSEA were looked up in the germline V gene. At the junction V is shortened by 4 bases and J by 6 bases, with 12 bases in between.

Sequenced sample: CD8+ T cells from blood. The TCR originated in a woman between 30 and 50 years old with seronegative destructive rheumatoid arthritis. Recombination connected TRBV29-1 to TRBJ1-1; TRBD1 might be the D gene, on 5 matching bases. The CDR3 here reads CSVVRQGPEAFF. The nucleotide sequence is given as TGCAGCGTTGTCAGGCAGGGCCCTGAAGCTTTCTTT.